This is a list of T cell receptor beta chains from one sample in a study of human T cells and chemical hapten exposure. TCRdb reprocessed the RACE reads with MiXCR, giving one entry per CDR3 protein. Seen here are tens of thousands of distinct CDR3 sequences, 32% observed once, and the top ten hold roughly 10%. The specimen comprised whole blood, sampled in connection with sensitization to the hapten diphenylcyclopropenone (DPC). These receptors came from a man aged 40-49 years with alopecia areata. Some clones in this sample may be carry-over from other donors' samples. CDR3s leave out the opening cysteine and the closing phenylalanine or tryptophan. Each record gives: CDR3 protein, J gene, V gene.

ASSLDTSGRSEQF | TRBJ2-1 | TRBV5-4
ASSEDRARADTQY | TRBJ2-3 | TRBV6-2/TRBV6-3
ASSFGGNSYEQY | TRBJ2-7 | TRBV12-3/TRBV12-4
ASGELGVRQY | TRBJ2-7 | TRBV28
SASSGRASNEQF | TRBJ2-1 | TRBV20-1
ASSRGTDYEQY | TRBJ2-7 | TRBV5-1
ASGDRAGELF | TRBJ2-2 | TRBV9
ASSGGIRGREQY | TRBJ2-7 | TRBV5-8
ASIGAGGKYEQY | TRBJ2-7 | TRBV28
ASSSGSYGYT | TRBJ1-2 | TRBV28
ASSLRWDAGEAF | TRBJ1-1 | TRBV7-3
ASSLVMGVNTEAF | TRBJ1-1 | TRBV7-6
SARRAGANTGELF | TRBJ2-2 | TRBV29-1
ASSFRAGVSYEQY | TRBJ2-7 | TRBV12-3/TRBV12-4
ASGRPGQRNTGELF | TRBJ2-2 | TRBV5-1
ASSHGQGGTPLH | TRBJ1-6 | TRBV4-1
ASSQFGGSTDTQY | TRBJ2-3 | TRBV4-3
ASGSGTFGGSGELF | TRBJ2-2 | TRBV5-1